These 30 T cell receptor beta chains were sequenced from one sample in a study of T cell repertoires in aging, cancer and after chemotherapy. Amplification of TCR beta used genomic DNA extracted from peripheral blood. A mixed TRB-A/B primer pool amplified rearranged TRB by multiplex touch-down PCR. One entry per CDR3 protein results from TCRdb running MiXCR on the multiplex PCR reads. The sample holds about 13,000 distinct CDR3 sequences, approximately 24% seen once. The specimen sequenced was blood. These receptors came from a human donor in good health.

This clonotype appeared once. J is TRBJ2-5 and V is TRBV5-1; TRBD1 is a possible D gene (6 bases). Germline assignment: CDR1 SGHRS and CDR2 YFSETQ. The V end was cut by 1 base, the J end by 2 bases, with 12 bases between. The CDR3 has 15 residues. The CDR3 DNA follows: TGCGCCAGCAGCTTGCTCAGGGGAGCTCAAGAGACCCAGTACTTC. Translated, it gives CASSLLRGAQETQYF.

The sample holds a few counts of this clonotype. This chain connects TRBV10-3 to TRBJ1-5, with TRBD1 identical over 8 bases. The junction had 11 bases not matched to a gene; V was cut back by 5 bases and J by 2 bases. There are 17 residues in the CDR3. Germline V lookup: CDR1 ENHRY, CDR2 SYGVKD. CDR3 protein: CAISTSDRVEGNQPQHF. CDR3 DNA sequence: TGTGCCATCAGTACCTCGGACAGGGTTGAAGGCAATCAGCCCCAGCATTTT.

The CDR3 DNA reads as TGTGCCAGCAGTTTCCCGGACAGCTCTGGGGCCAACGTCCTGACTTTC. Its translation is CASSFPDSSGANVLTF. The chain links TRBV28 to TRBJ2-6; tentative D call: TRBD1 (6 bases). This CDR3 is built from 16 residues. Trimming cost V 3 bases and J 0 bases, with 9 bases left between them. Germline V lookup: CDR1 MDHEN, CDR2 SYDVKM.

To note about this clonotype: A much larger clonotype is one base distant, so this may be a read error. The gene calls are TRBV6-5 and TRBJ1-2; TRBD1 aligns across 7 bases. Germline CDR1 reads MNHEY; CDR2 reads SVGAGI. The J segment lost 9 bases and the V segment lost 6 bases, leaving 7 bases of the junction unmatched. The CDR3 length is 12 residues. CDR3 DNA sequence: TGTGCCAGCAGCAGACAGGGATTTCGCTACACCTTC. Residues: CASSRQGFRYTF.

In the case of this clonotype: This clone may be a read error of a much larger clone one base away. CDR3 sequence reads: CASSSNGQAPYGYTF. DNA of the CDR3: TGTGCCAGCAGCTCCAACGGACAGGCCCCCTATGGCTACACCTTC. The chain joins TRBV7-2 to TRBJ1-2; TRBD1 matches at 7 bases. There are 15 residues in the CDR3. V lost 4 bases and J lost 4; bases outside the gene matches: 9. The germline V gene has CDR1 SGHTA and CDR2 FQGNSA.

The chain has TRBV15 and TRBJ2-1, with no clear D. Between the trimmed V and J ends, which lost 5 bases and 2 bases, there was a span of 16 bases. CDR1 is LNHNV and CDR2 is YYDKDF in the germline V gene (reference sequence). The length of the CDR3 is 16 residues. CDR3 sequence reads: CATSVSVGPAYNEQFF. CDR3 DNA: TGTGCCACCAGCGTCTCGGTGGGCCCCGCCTACAATGAGCAGTTCTTC. The full variable domain, completed using reference TRBV15 and TRBJ2-1, is DAMVIQNPRYQVTQFGKPVTLSCSQTLNHNVMYWYQQKSSQAPKLLFHYYDKDFNNEADTPDNFQSRRPNTSFCFLDIRSPGLGDTAMYLCATSVSVGPAYNEQFFGPGTRLTVL.

This clonotype qualifies as medium-sized. V and J are TRBV19 and TRBJ2-7; D may be TRBD1 (6 bases). Germline-derived CDR1 and CDR2 are LNHDA and SQIVND (reference sequence). The CDR3 runs 14 residues. Trimming stripped 5 bases from V and 0 bases from J, with 11 bases between. The CDR3 DNA sequence: TGTGCCAGTAGTGCCGACAGGAGCTCCTACGAGCAGTACTTC. The encoded protein is CASSADRSSYEQYF.

The chain joins TRBV2 to TRBJ2-4, with a tentative D call TRBD2 (5 bases). Germline V gene data show CDR1 as SNHLY and CDR2 as FYNNEI. The germline V and J ends were trimmed by 4 bases and 5 bases, with 6 bases remaining between them. The CDR3 consists of 12 residues. The CDR3 nucleotides are TGTGCCAGCAGTGTACTAGAAAACATTCAGTACTTC. It translates to CASSVLENIQYF. The variable domain in full, with the rest retrieved from reference TRBV2 and TRBJ2-4, is EPEVTQTPSHQVTQMGQEVILRCVPISNHLYFYWYRQILGQKVEFLVSFYNNEISEKSEIFDDQFSVERPDGSNFTLKIRSTKLEDSAMYFCASSVLENIQYFGAGTRLSVL.

This clonotype was seen a few times. The rearrangement links TRBV5-4 to TRBJ2-1; 7 bases agree with TRBD1. The germline V gene has CDR1 SGHNT and CDR2 YYREEE (reference sequence). The CDR3 is 16 amino acids. Trimming removed 5 bases from V and 5 bases from J; junction bases left unmatched: 13. The CDR3 loop reads CASRLPQGRGDNEQFF. CDR3 DNA: TGTGCCAGCAGACTACCACAGGGGCGAGGGGACAATGAGCAGTTCTTC.

The chain uses TRBV24-1 and TRBJ2-7; 9 nucleotides align to TRBD1. Germline V gene data show CDR1 as KGHDR and CDR2 as SFDVKD. V lost 3 bases and J lost 4; bases outside the gene matches: 9. The CDR3 runs to 16 residues. This CDR3 reads CATSDTGTGFEYEQYV. The CDR3, as DNA: TGTGCCACCAGTGATACCGGGACAGGGTTCGAGTACGAGCAGTACGTC.

Note on this clonotype: As the CDR3 is not closed by the conserved phenylalanine or tryptophan, this likely results from a read error. The genes are TRBV20-1 and TRBJ2-4; tentatively, D is TRBD2 (6 bases). Per germline, CDR1 DFQATT and CDR2 SNEGSKA (reference sequence). Deletions cut 6 bases from V and 8 bases from J, with 23 bases between. The CDR3 is 15 amino acids. The CDR3: CSAQDGGGREDIQYL. In DNA form, the CDR3 reads TGCAGTGCCCAAGATGGCGGTGGCAGGGAGGACATTCAGTACTTA.

This clonotype was observed a few times. CDR3 nucleotide sequence: TGTGCCAGCAGTGAAGAAGAGGGGGCAGGTCAGCCCCAGCATTTT. It translates to CASSEEEGAGQPQHF. This sequence joins TRBV6-1 and TRBJ1-5, with 7 bases that match TRBD1. This CDR3 has 15 residues. The junction had 6 bases not matched to a gene; V was cut back by 1 base and J by 6 bases. Germline CDR1 MNHNS, CDR2 SASEGT.

Within the sample, this clonotype is medium-sized. The chain recombines TRBV29-1 with TRBJ2-3; 7 nucleotides line up with TRBD2. The CDR3 is 14 amino acids. V lost 6 bases and J lost 6; bases outside the gene matches: 12. Looked up from germline, CDR1 is SQVTM and CDR2 is ANQGSEA. The CDR3 here is CSVRPGTRGDTQYF. The DNA for the CDR3 is TGCAGCGTGAGACCCGGGACGCGGGGGGATACGCAGTATTTT.

This clonotype is classed as medium-sized. The chain joins TRBV7-3 to TRBJ2-3, with TRBD2 matching 9 bases. Germline lookup yields CDR1 SGHTA and CDR2 FQGTGA. This CDR3 spans 17 amino acids. J lost 4 bases, V lost 4 bases, and 12 bases had no gene match. The CDR3 DNA is TGTGCCAGCAGCTCGTTACCCGGGACTAGCTCCGCAGATACGCAGTATTTT. Translation: CASSSLPGTSSADTQYF.

As regards this clonotype: A much more abundant neighbour one base away suggests this may be a read error. V gene TRBV7-9 combines with J gene TRBJ1-2; the D is unclear. Germline V gene sequence: CDR1 SEHNR, CDR2 FQNEAQ (reference sequence). V lost 3 bases to trimming and J lost 4 bases, with 6 bases between them. This CDR3 region has 12 residues. The chain's CDR3 is CASSLIAYGYTF. The CDR3 nucleotides are TGTGCCAGCAGCTTGATCGCCTATGGCTACACCTTC.

The rearrangement links TRBV28 to TRBJ1-6; D might be TRBD1 (5 bases). V was clipped by 7 bases and J by 7 bases, with 14 bases between them. CDR1 and CDR2 (germline): MDHEN, SYDVKM. The CDR3 extends over 14 amino acids. The CDR3 loop is CASTLGGGNSPLHF. The DNA for the CDR3 is TGTGCCAGCACCCTCGGGGGTGGGAATTCACCCCTCCACTTT.

This clonotype appeared once. A clone one base away is much larger, so this may be a read error. This rearrangement joins TRBV29-1 to TRBJ2-1, with D perhaps matching TRBD1 or TRBD2 (7 bases each). This CDR3 region has 18 residues. V was shortened by 8 bases and J by 3 bases, with 29 bases between the two germline ends. Germline V gene lookup returns CDR1 SQVTM and CDR2 ANQGSEA. The CDR3 DNA reads TGCAGCTACAGGGGTAATCCCATCAACGGGGGGAACTACAATGAGCAGTTCTTC. Its protein is CSYRGNPINGGNYNEQFF.

The chain links TRBV6-6 to TRBJ2-5; 13 nucleotides align to TRBD2. Germline assignment: CDR1 MNHNY and CDR2 SVGAGI (reference sequence). The V segment lost 6 bases and the J segment 7 bases; nucleotides outside the gene matches: 11. The CDR3 spans 16 residues. The CDR3 DNA is TGTGCCAGCAGCCAAGGACTAGCGGGGGCCTTGGGGACCCAGTACTTC. Translation: CASSQGLAGALGTQYF.

Note on this clonotype: Being one base from a much bigger clone, this may be a read error. V usage is TRBV6-6 and J usage is TRBJ2-7; tentative D call: TRBD2 (6 bases). V shed 0 bases and J shed 1 base, with 10 bases lying between them. The CDR3 runs 15 residues. The germline CDR1 and CDR2 sequences are MNHNY and SVGAGI (reference sequence). The CDR3 region is CASSYSRGVSYEQYF. In nucleotides, the CDR3 is TGTGCCAGCAGTTACTCTCGCGGGGTTTCCTACGAGCAGTACTTC.

This chain's CDR3 is CASVKGPNQETQYF. The CDR3 DNA sequence: TGTGCCAGCGTGAAGGGACCCAATCAAGAGACCCAGTACTTC. The chain combines TRBV7-2 with TRBJ2-5; D could derive from TRBD1 or TRBD2 (5 bases each). Germline loops: CDR1 SGHTA, CDR2 FQGNSA. V shed 8 bases and J shed 2 bases, with 15 bases lying between them. This CDR3 comprises 14 residues.

Only a few counts were recorded for this clonotype. The chain joins TRBV18 to TRBJ2-3; no clear D. This CDR3 region has 12 residues. The V end lost 3 bases, the J end lost 2 bases, and 3 bases lay between the germline ends. The germline CDR1 and CDR2 sequences are KGHSH and LQKENI. The CDR3 nucleotides are TGTGCCAGCTCACCCAACACAGATACGCAGTATTTT. As protein: CASSPNTDTQYF.

Regarding this clonotype: A read error may be the cause here, since a much bigger clone is one base away. The chain links TRBV19 to TRBJ1-2; D perhaps matches TRBD1 (6 bases). The V end was cut by 6 bases, the J end by 4 bases, with 15 bases between. Germline V gives CDR1 LNHDA, CDR2 SQIVND (reference sequence). The CDR3 contains 14 residues. This CDR3 reads CASSQGHTIYGYTF. In DNA form, the CDR3 reads TGTGCCAGTAGCCAGGGACACACTATCTATGGCTACACCTTC. The full variable domain, rest sourced from reference TRBV19 and TRBJ1-2, is DGGITQSPKYLFRKEGQNVTLSCEQNLNHDAMYWYRQDPGQGLRLIYYSQIVNDFQKGDIAEGYSVSREKKESFPLTVTSAQKNPTAFYLCASSQGHTIYGYTFGSGTRLTVV.

This clonotype turned up a few times. The V and J genes are TRBV12-3 or TRBV12-4 and TRBJ1-1; D gene unclear. V was pared by 3 bases and J by 4 bases, with 9 bases between. This CDR3 is 13 amino acids long. For the CDR3, the DNA is TGTGCCAGCAGTTTTAGTGTGGGCACTGAAGCTTTCTTT. This gives the protein CASSFSVGTEAFF.

The chain links TRBV18 to TRBJ1-5, with D unclear. The CDR3 spans 13 residues. Germline V lookup: CDR1 KGHSH, CDR2 LQKENI. V gave up 6 bases and J gave up 4 bases, with 10 bases separating them. CDR3 in amino acids: CASSPEGNQPQHF. CDR3 DNA sequence: TGTGCCAGCTCCCCCGAAGGGAATCAGCCCCAGCATTTT.

By frequency in the sample, this clonotype is medium-sized (0.01 to 0.1%). The chain employs TRBV25-1 and TRBJ1-6; D not certain. CDR1 and CDR2 from the germline V gene are MGHDK and SYGVNS. Deletions cut 2 bases from V and 7 bases from J, with 12 bases between. CDR3 length: 15 amino acids. The CDR3 DNA is TGTGCCAGCAGTGAAGGTCCAACCAGCAATTCACCCCTCCACTTT. Protein: CASSEGPTSNSPLHF.

A note on this clonotype: With a much larger clone just one base away, this may be a read error. The V and J genes are TRBV19 and TRBJ1-4; D remains unclear. The V end lost 6 bases, the J end lost 7 bases, and 12 bases lay between the germline ends. The CDR3 loop spans 13 amino acids. CDR1 is LNHDA, CDR2 SQIVND, per germline (reference sequence). CDR3 protein: CASSSVMGEKLFF. CDR3 nucleotides: TGTGCCAGTAGCTCGGTGATGGGTGAAAAACTGTTTTTT.

In this sample, this clonotype turned up once. The gene calls are TRBV28 and TRBJ1-5, with TRBD1 matching 7 bases. After removal of 10 bases from V and 3 bases from J, the junction contained 9 bases not matched to a gene. Per the germline V gene, CDR1 is MDHEN and CDR2 is SYDVKM. The CDR3 loop spans 14 amino acids. This chain's CDR3 is CANRRQGDNQPQHF. The DNA of the CDR3 is TGTGCCAACCGACGACAGGGAGACAATCAGCCCCAGCATTTT. The full variable domain, in which reference TRBV28 and TRBJ1-5 provide the parts outside the CDR3, is DVKVTQSSRYLVKRTGEKVFLECVQDMDHENMFWYRQDPGLGLRLIYFSYDVKMKEKGDIPEGYSVSREKKERFSLILESASTNQTSMYLCANRRQGDNQPQHFGDGTRLSIL.

This clonotype has only a few counts. The J gene is TRBJ2-7, the V gene TRBV7-2, with 8 bases lining up with TRBD1. Trimming cost V 5 bases and J 2 bases; bases outside gene matches: 8. The CDR3 contains 15 residues. In germline, CDR1 is SGHTA, CDR2 FQGNSA. As DNA, the CDR3 is TGTGCCAGCAGCCCAGGGGGCCTGGCGGCCTACGAGCAGTACTTC. Translation gives CASSPGGLAAYEQYF.

The chain employs TRBV7-3 and TRBJ2-7, with TRBD2 matching over 7 bases. The CDR3 totals 14 residues. Per the germline V gene, CDR1 is SGHTA and CDR2 is FQGTGA. Trimming removed 2 bases from V and 4 bases from J; junction bases left unmatched: 5. The CDR3 bases are TGTGCCAGCAGCTTAGGCGGACTAGGTTACGAGCAGTACTTC. Protein: CASSLGGLGYEQYF.

This chain uses TRBV12-3 or TRBV12-4 with TRBJ1-6; D unclear. V dropped 6 bases and J dropped 7 bases, with 19 bases sitting between them. The CDR3 is 16 amino acids. As DNA, the CDR3 is TGTGCCAGCAGAGCCTCCCTTACCTTGTGGAATTCACCCCTCCACTTT. Translated: CASRASLTLWNSPLHF.